This TCR beta chain was sequenced for a study of T cells after yellow fever vaccination. For the study at large: Preparation used SMART-Seq v4 Ultra Low Input for the low-cell-number fractions.

In this sample, this clonotype turned up once. Universal primer sites and UMIs were introduced during 5'RACE template-switching synthesis of TCR cDNA. TCRdb re-analysed the 5' RACE reads in MiXCR, keeping a single row per CDR3 protein. The sample shows approximately 580,000 distinct CDR3 sequences, less than 20% of them seen only once. The sequences come from PBMCs, collected 5 days after the first yellow fever vaccination. The TCR originated in a man aged 18 to 30 who received the YFV17D yellow fever vaccine.

The CDR3 here is CSARVRPPGETQYF. CDR3 DNA: TGCAGTGCTAGAGTCAGGCCCCCTGGGGAGACCCAGTACTTC. The rearrangement links TRBV20-1 to TRBJ2-5; no clear D gene. Trimming shortened V by 1 base and J by 5 bases, and 14 bases separated the two germline ends. Germline CDR1 reads DFQATT; CDR2 reads SNEGSKA (reference sequence). The CDR3 sequence is 14 residues long.